Below, 32 T cell receptor beta chains from the same sample are listed, as sequenced in a study of cytomegalovirus exposure and HLA in healthy donors. The data were produced by immunoSEQ multiplex PCR, yet TCRdb's version contains in-frame clones alone and is incomplete. The data contain a few hundred thousand clones, less than 95% of them seen just once; the ten biggest clones take up around 3.1%. Sequencing used PBMCs. The source of these receptors is a woman aged 25 to 39 in good health and CMV-seronegative.

This clone was seen only once. This sequence joins TRBV30 and TRBJ2-3, with D uncertain. V lost 0 bases, J lost 2 bases, and 9 bases lay in between. CDR1 and CDR2 (germline): GTSNPN, SVGIG (reference sequence). This CDR3 has 14 amino acids. CDR3 region: CAWSVLYNTDTQYF. Here the CDR3 DNA reads TGTGCCTGGAGTGTACTTTACAACACAGATACGCAGTATTTT.

The rearrangement links TRBV5-1 to TRBJ2-2, with 13 bases identical to TRBD2. CDR3 length: 16 residues. Germline V gene lookup returns CDR1 SGHRS and CDR2 YFSETQ. V was pared by 4 bases and J by 4 bases, with 4 bases of the junction left unmatched. The CDR3 sequence is CASSETSGRGTGELFF. The CDR3 bases are TGCGCCAGCAGCGAAACTAGCGGGAGGGGCACCGGGGAGCTGTTTTTT.

This chain links TRBV9 with TRBJ2-3, with a weak D call TRBD1 (6 bases). The V and J ends lost 0 bases and 1 base respectively, with 12 bases between them. Germline values: CDR1 SGDLS, CDR2 YYNGEE. This CDR3 is 16 amino acids long. This CDR3 is CASSVAQDSRTDTQYF. The DNA for the CDR3 is TGTGCCAGCAGCGTAGCCCAGGACAGTCGCACAGATACGCAGTATTTT.

The chain uses TRBV28 and TRBJ2-7; D is possibly TRBD2 (7 bases). This CDR3 has 14 amino acids. With 6 bases removed from V and 5 bases from J, the gap between germline ends came to 17 bases. CDR1 is MDHEN and CDR2 is SYDVKM in the germline V gene. The CDR3 here is CASSSAGARNEQYF. The CDR3 DNA reads TGTGCCAGCAGCAGCGCGGGGGCAAGAAACGAGCAGTACTTC. Full variable domain (outside the CDR3, taken from reference TRBV28 and TRBJ2-7): DVKVTQSSRYLVKRTGEKVFLECVQDMDHENMFWYRQDPGLGLRLIYFSYDVKMKEKGDIPEGYSVSREKKERFSLILESASTNQTSMYLCASSSAGARNEQYFGPGTRLTVT.

The gene calls are TRBV4-3 and TRBJ2-7; D gene unclear. The ends were cut back, 0 bases at V and 3 bases at J, with 9 bases in the middle. CDR3 length: 14 residues. Germline assignment: CDR1 LGHNA and CDR2 YSLEER. In nucleotides, the CDR3 is TGCGCCAGCAGCCAAGATGTGAAGGTCTACGAGCAGTACTTC. Protein: CASSQDVKVYEQYF.

DNA of the CDR3: TGTGCCAGCAGCTTGTCGGGGGCAGGGGCTTCCTACGAGCAGTACTTC. Translating gives CASSLSGAGASYEQYF. The J gene is TRBJ2-7, the V gene TRBV5-4, with D perhaps being TRBD1 or TRBD2 (6 bases each). Trimming cost V 1 base and J 1 base, with 15 bases left between them. CDR1 is SGHNT, CDR2 YYREEE, per germline (reference sequence). This CDR3 region has 16 residues. Supplemented by reference TRBV5-4 and TRBJ2-7, the full variable domain reads ETGVTQSPTHLIKTRGQQVTLRCSSQSGHNTVSWYQQALGQGPQFIFQYYREEENGRGNFPPRFSGLQFPNYSSELNVNALELDDSALYLCASSLSGAGASYEQYFGPGTRLTVT.

The genes are TRBV7-2 and TRBJ2-7; 7 bases align to TRBD2. Losses at the gene ends were 2 bases for V and 3 bases for J; bases not matched to a gene: 7. Germline V gene sequence: CDR1 SGHTA, CDR2 FQGNSA. The CDR3 totals 15 residues. The CDR3 region is CASSLRWEGRYEQYF. The CDR3 DNA sequence: TGTGCCAGCAGCTTAAGGTGGGAGGGCCGCTACGAGCAGTACTTC.

This chain connects TRBV29-1 to TRBJ2-5; D is unclear. This CDR3 spans 13 amino acids. V was cut by 6 bases and J by 2 bases, with 13 bases left in between. Germline V CDR1 and CDR2: SQVTM, ANQGSEA. The CDR3 DNA is TGCAGCGTCTTACTTGGAGATCAAGAGACCCAGTACTTC. As protein: CSVLLGDQETQYF.

This chain joins TRBV5-6 and TRBJ2-1; 9 nucleotides agree with TRBD1. After removal of 6 bases from V and 9 bases from J, the junction contained 10 bases not matched to a gene. Per germline, CDR1 SGHDT and CDR2 YYEEEE. The CDR3 loop spans 14 amino acids. This chain's CDR3 is CASIATGGFREQFF. DNA for the CDR3: TGTGCCAGCATCGCGACAGGGGGATTTCGTGAGCAGTTCTTC.

The genes are TRBV6-6 and TRBJ2-7; D perhaps matches TRBD2 (5 bases). Looked up from germline, CDR1 is MNHNY and CDR2 is SVGAGI (reference sequence). This CDR3 is 12 amino acids long. V was cut by 8 bases and J by 0 bases, with 8 bases left in between. The CDR3 DNA reads as TGTGCCAGCGGGAGCCCCTCCTACGAGCAGTACTTC. Amino acids: CASGSPSYEQYF.

For this clone: Other DNA sequences in the same sample also yield this CDR3. The genes are TRBV7-6 and TRBJ2-7, with D perhaps TRBD1 (6 bases). V lost 5 bases and J 0 bases, leaving 11 bases between the germline ends. There are 14 residues in the CDR3. Germline loops: CDR1 SGHVS, CDR2 FNYEAQ. The CDR3 region has the DNA TGTGCCAGCAGCGTCCGGGACACCTCCTACGAGCAGTACTTC. It is translated as CASSVRDTSYEQYF. Combining the CDR3 with reference TRBV7-6 and TRBJ2-7 gives the whole variable domain GAGVSQSPRYKVTKRGQDVALRCDPISGHVSLYWYRQALGQGPEFLTYFNYEAQQDKSGLPNDRFSAERPEGSISTLTIQRTEQRDSAMYRCASSVRDTSYEQYFGPGTRLTVT.

This clone was found once. This chain connects TRBV5-4 to TRBJ2-7; D is perhaps TRBD2 (6 bases). V lost 4 bases and J 3 bases, leaving 14 bases between the germline ends. The CDR3 sequence is 14 residues long. Germline values: CDR1 SGHNT, CDR2 YYREEE (reference sequence). The CDR3 nucleotides are TGTGCCAGCAGCCTGGCCGGGAGTCTCTACGAGCAGTACTTC. Translation gives CASSLAGSLYEQYF.

This clone was observed a handful of times. The rearrangement uses TRBV27 and TRBJ2-2, with 8 bases matching TRBD2. The CDR3 runs 14 residues. Trimming removed 6 bases from V and 8 bases from J; junction bases left unmatched: 8. Germline loops: CDR1 MNHEY, CDR2 SMNVEV (reference sequence). The CDR3 DNA follows: TGTGCCAGCAGGGGGACTAGAGCAACTGGGGAGCTGTTTTTT. Protein sequence: CASRGTRATGELFF.

This chain joins TRBV5-1 and TRBJ2-3, with D possibly matching TRBD2 (5 bases). The length of the CDR3 is 16 residues. The germline V and J ends were trimmed by 0 bases and 2 bases, with 13 bases remaining between them. The germline CDR1 and CDR2 sequences are SGHRS and YFSETQ. The CDR3 sequence: CASSLAGDFTTDTQYF. The CDR3 bases are TGCGCCAGCAGCTTGGCCGGGGATTTCACCACAGATACGCAGTATTTT.

The J gene is TRBJ2-1, the V gene TRBV4-3; maybe TRBD2 (7 bases). CDR1 is LGHNA and CDR2 is YSLEER in the germline V gene. V shed 3 bases and J shed 0 bases, with 21 bases lying between them. This CDR3 has 19 residues. The CDR3 region has the DNA TGCGCCAGCAGCCAGGACACCCTGGGAGGGGGTAGCTCCTACAATGAGCAGTTCTTC. This sequence encodes CASSQDTLGGGSSYNEQFF.

A few counts support this clone. This rearrangement joins TRBV7-3 to TRBJ2-1; D gene unclear. V lost 8 bases, J lost 0 bases, and 8 bases lay in between. The CDR3 contains 13 residues. Germline V lookup: CDR1 SGHTA, CDR2 FQGTGA. The CDR3 DNA follows: TGTGCCAGCGCGGTGAGCTCCTACAATGAGCAGTTCTTC. It is translated as CASAVSSYNEQFF. Together with reference TRBV7-3 and TRBJ2-1, the CDR3 gives the full variable domain: GAGVSQTPSNKVTEKGKYVELRCDPISGHTALYWYRQSLGQGPEFLIYFQGTGAADDSGLPNDRFFAVRPEGSVSTLKIQRTERGDSAVYLCASAVSSYNEQFFGPGTRLTVL.

The chain carries TRBV28 and TRBJ1-5; 10 nucleotides line up with TRBD1. This CDR3 spans 18 amino acids. The germline V gene has CDR1 MDHEN and CDR2 SYDVKM. V trimming: 5 bases; J trimming: 0 bases; junction bases outside the gene matches: 10. CDR3 bases: TGTGCCAGCAGTACCGGGACAGGGGTACCCTATAGCAATCAGCCCCAGCATTTT. This translates into CASSTGTGVPYSNQPQHF.

The chain combines TRBV11-2 with TRBJ1-4; D may be TRBD1 (6 bases). Trimming left V 2 bases short and J 7 bases short, with 14 bases between. Germline lookup yields CDR1 SGHAT and CDR2 FQNNGV. The CDR3 is 15 residues long. DNA of the CDR3: TGTGCCAGCAGCTTATGGGCAGGGGAGGGTGAAAAACTGTTTTTT. The encoded protein is CASSLWAGEGEKLFF. The full variable domain, rest sourced from reference TRBV11-2 and TRBJ1-4, is EAGVAQSPRYKIIEKRQSVAFWCNPISGHATLYWYQQILGQGPKLLIQFQNNGVVDDSQLPKDRFSAERLKGVDSTLKIQPAKLEDSAVYLCASSLWAGEGEKLFFGSGTQLSVL.

With respect to this clone: The same CDR3 arises from other DNA sequences in this sample as well. This chain joins TRBV7-8 and TRBJ2-7, with 10 bases identical to TRBD2. The CDR3 runs to 14 residues. V shed 3 bases and J 3 bases; nucleotides not matched to a gene: 2. From germline, CDR1 is SGHVS and CDR2 FQNEAQ. Here the CDR3 DNA reads TGTGCCAGCAGCTTGGCTAGCGGGAGCTACGAGCAGTACTTC. The encoded protein is CASSLASGSYEQYF.

The CDR3 DNA reads as TGTGCCAGCAGCCAAGATAGAGGGCGGGAGGGCCTGGACACCGGGGAGCTGTTTTTT. It translates to CASSQDRGREGLDTGELFF. The chain combines TRBV4-2 with TRBJ2-2, with TRBD2 matching 9 bases. Germline CDR1 LGHNA, CDR2 YNFKEQ. The CDR3 loop spans 19 amino acids. Losses at the gene ends were 0 bases for V and 3 bases for J; bases not matched to a gene: 11.

The DNA of the CDR3 is TGTGCCAGCAGCGTAGCCGGGAATGGCTACACCTTC. As protein: CASSVAGNGYTF. The chain joins TRBV9 to TRBJ1-2; D is undetermined. The CDR3 is made up of 12 amino acids. Germline assignment: CDR1 SGDLS and CDR2 YYNGEE. The germline V and J ends were trimmed by 0 bases and 6 bases, with 6 bases remaining between them.

This chain connects TRBV25-1 to TRBJ2-4; 7 bases are a match to TRBD2. V lost 5 bases and J lost 5; bases outside the gene matches: 9. CDR3 length equals 15 residues. The germline gives CDR1 MGHDK, CDR2 SYGVNS. CDR3 coding DNA: TGTGCCAGCAGTACGTCCGGGACTACCGAAAACATTCAGTACTTC. This translates into CASSTSGTTENIQYF.

The rearrangement joins TRBV28 to TRBJ2-2, with a possible D match to TRBD1 (6 bases). Germline-derived CDR1 and CDR2 are MDHEN and SYDVKM. The CDR3 consists of 14 residues. The V end lost 2 bases, the J end lost 4 bases, and 8 bases lay between the germline ends. CDR3 nucleotide sequence: TGTGCCAGCAGTTTAGTACAGGGCACCGGGGAGCTGTTTTTT. This codes for CASSLVQGTGELFF.

The rearrangement links TRBV2 to TRBJ2-7, with TRBD1 identical over 8 bases. V dropped 2 bases and J dropped 3; count of bases not matched to a gene: 3. CDR1 and CDR2 (germline): SNHLY, FYNNEI. The length of the CDR3 is 14 residues. CDR3 nucleotides: TGTGCCAGCAGTGAAAGGGGGACAGGCTACGAGCAGTACTTC. Encoded protein: CASSERGTGYEQYF.

V usage is TRBV14 and J usage is TRBJ2-7, with 13 bases identical to TRBD2. The germline gives CDR1 SGHDN, CDR2 FVKESK. The V gene end was trimmed by 1 base and the J gene end by 6 bases; junction bases not matched to a gene: 3. The CDR3 contains 15 residues. The CDR3: CASSQGLAGGGEQYF. The CDR3 DNA reads TGTGCCAGCAGCCAAGGACTAGCGGGAGGAGGCGAGCAGTACTTC.

The rearrangement joins TRBV11-2 to TRBJ2-7, with 9 nucleotides matching TRBD2. In germline, CDR1 is SGHAT, CDR2 FQNNGV. The CDR3 is 16 residues long. With 1 base clipped from V and 2 bases from J, the junction kept 6 bases outside the gene matches. The CDR3 nucleotides read TGTGCCAGCAGCTTAGCCCCTAGCGGGATCCCCTACGAGCAGTACTTC. Translated, it gives CASSLAPSGIPYEQYF.

This clone was counted a few times. The chain has TRBV2 and TRBJ1-2; 10 nucleotides line up with TRBD1. This CDR3 region has 16 residues. The V segment lost 7 bases and the J segment 4 bases; nucleotides outside the gene matches: 12. Germline assignment: CDR1 SNHLY and CDR2 FYNNEI. For the CDR3, the DNA is TGTGCCAGCACCCGTAGACAGGGGGCCGGTGGCTATGGCTACACCTTC. Translated: CASTRRQGAGGYGYTF. Complete variable domain (other parts from reference TRBV2 and TRBJ1-2): EPEVTQTPSHQVTQMGQEVILRCVPISNHLYFYWYRQILGQKVEFLVSFYNNEISEKSEIFDDQFSVERPDGSNFTLKIRSTKLEDSAMYFCASTRRQGAGGYGYTFGSGTRLTVV.

The rearrangement uses TRBV28 and TRBJ2-7; no clear D. Germline-derived CDR1 and CDR2 are MDHEN and SYDVKM. The CDR3 runs 13 residues. V lost 7 bases to trimming and J lost 2 bases, with 12 bases between them. Here the CDR3 DNA reads TGTGCCAGCACCCCCGGGTCCCCCTACGAGCAGTACTTC. Translating gives CASTPGSPYEQYF.

The rearrangement links TRBV6-1 to TRBJ2-5; possible D gene TRBD2, 6 bases. Per the germline V gene, CDR1 is MNHNS and CDR2 is SASEGT. Trimming left V 2 bases short and J 7 bases short, with 14 bases between. This CDR3 is 14 amino acids long. The CDR3 is CASSELSGVATQYF. CDR3 sequence (DNA): TGTGCCAGCAGTGAACTTTCGGGGGTTGCGACCCAGTACTTC.

J is TRBJ2-3 and V is TRBV19; no clear D. V was clipped by 0 bases and J by 3 bases, with 16 bases between them. Germline V gives CDR1 LNHDA, CDR2 SQIVND (reference sequence). CDR3 length: 17 residues. Written as DNA, the CDR3 is TGTGCCAGTAGTATAGATCGCAGTTCACTATGGACAGATACGCAGTATTTT. It encodes CASSIDRSSLWTDTQYF.

The V gene is TRBV29-1, the J gene TRBJ1-3; TRBD1 is a possible D gene (5 bases). The CDR3 is made up of 13 amino acids. Trimming pared 7 bases from V and 5 bases from J, leaving 15 bases between. Germline loops: CDR1 SQVTM, CDR2 ANQGSEA. Written as DNA, the CDR3 is TGCAGCGGACAGTTACCCTCGAGAAACACCATATATTTT. Protein sequence: CSGQLPSRNTIYF.

Here the CDR3 reads CASSTQTGGLNEQYF. In DNA form, the CDR3 reads TGTGCCAGCAGCACGCAGACAGGGGGTCTCAACGAGCAGTACTTC. The genes are TRBV7-2 and TRBJ2-7, with TRBD1 matching 9 bases. The junction had 10 bases not matched to a gene; V was cut back by 5 bases and J by 5 bases. The germline gives CDR1 SGHTA, CDR2 FQGNSA. This CDR3 has 15 amino acids.